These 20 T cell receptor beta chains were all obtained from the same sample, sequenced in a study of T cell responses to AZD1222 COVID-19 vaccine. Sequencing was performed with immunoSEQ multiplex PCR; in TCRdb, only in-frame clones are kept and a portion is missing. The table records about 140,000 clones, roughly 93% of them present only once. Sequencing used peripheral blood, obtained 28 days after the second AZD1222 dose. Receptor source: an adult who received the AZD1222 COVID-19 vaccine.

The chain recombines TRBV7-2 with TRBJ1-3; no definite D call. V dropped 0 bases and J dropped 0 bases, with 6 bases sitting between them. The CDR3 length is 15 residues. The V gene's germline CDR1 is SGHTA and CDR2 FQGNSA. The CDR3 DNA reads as TGTGCCAGCAGCTTAGCGCCGCTCTCTGGAAACACCATATATTTT. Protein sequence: CASSLAPLSGNTIYF.

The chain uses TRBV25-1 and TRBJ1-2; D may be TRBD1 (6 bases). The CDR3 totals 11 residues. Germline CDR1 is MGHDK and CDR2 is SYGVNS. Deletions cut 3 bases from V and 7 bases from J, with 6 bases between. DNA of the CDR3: TGTGCCAGCAGTGACAGGGGTGGCTACACCTTC. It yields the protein CASSDRGGYTF.

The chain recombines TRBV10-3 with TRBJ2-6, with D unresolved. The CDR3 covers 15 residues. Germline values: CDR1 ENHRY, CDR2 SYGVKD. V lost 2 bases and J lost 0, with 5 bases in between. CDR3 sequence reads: CAISEGSSGANVLTF. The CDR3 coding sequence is TGTGCCATCAGTGAGGGAAGCTCTGGGGCCAACGTCCTGACTTTC.

The CDR3 nucleotides are TGTGCCAGCAGTTACGCACAGGCCGGGGGCTACACCTTC. Translating gives CASSYAQAGGYTF. J is TRBJ1-2 and V is TRBV6-5; possibly TRBD1 for D (5 bases). V dropped 2 bases and J dropped 8 bases, with 12 bases sitting between them. The V gene's germline CDR1 is MNHEY and CDR2 SVGAGI. The CDR3 contains 13 residues.

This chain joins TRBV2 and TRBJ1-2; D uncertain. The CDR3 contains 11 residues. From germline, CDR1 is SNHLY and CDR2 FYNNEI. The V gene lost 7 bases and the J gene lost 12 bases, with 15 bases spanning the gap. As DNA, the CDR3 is TGTGCCAGCAAGTTCGGTTATAGTAACACCTTC. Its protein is CASKFGYSNTF.

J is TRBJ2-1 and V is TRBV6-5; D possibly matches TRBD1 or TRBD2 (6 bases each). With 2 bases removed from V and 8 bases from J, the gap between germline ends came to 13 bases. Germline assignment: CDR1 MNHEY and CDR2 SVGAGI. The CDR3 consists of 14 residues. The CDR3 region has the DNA TGTGCCAGCAGTTACGCAACGGGGGCTTATGAGCAGTTCTTC. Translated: CASSYATGAYEQFF.

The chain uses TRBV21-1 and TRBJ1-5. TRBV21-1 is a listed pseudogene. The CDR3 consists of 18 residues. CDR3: CASTGLPGSGGGNQPQHF. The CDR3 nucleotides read TGTGCCAGCACGGGGCTCCCTGGTTCGGGGGGTGGCAATCAGCCCCAGCATTTT.

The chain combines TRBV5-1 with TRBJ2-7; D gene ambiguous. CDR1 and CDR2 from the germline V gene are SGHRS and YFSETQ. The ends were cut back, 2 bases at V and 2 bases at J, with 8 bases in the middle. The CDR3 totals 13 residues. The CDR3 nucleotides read TGCGCCAGCAGCTTACCGACGACCTACGAGCAGTACTTC. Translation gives CASSLPTTYEQYF.

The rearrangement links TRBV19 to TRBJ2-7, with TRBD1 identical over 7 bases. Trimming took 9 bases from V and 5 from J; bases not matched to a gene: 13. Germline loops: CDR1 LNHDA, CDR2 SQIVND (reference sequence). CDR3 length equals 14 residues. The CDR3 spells CASRNHRGGDEQYF. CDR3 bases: TGTGCCAGCCGCAACCACAGGGGTGGCGACGAGCAGTACTTC. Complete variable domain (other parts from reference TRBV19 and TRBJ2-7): DGGITQSPKYLFRKEGQNVTLSCEQNLNHDAMYWYRQDPGQGLRLIYYSQIVNDFQKGDIAEGYSVSREKKESFPLTVTSAQKNPTAFYLCASRNHRGGDEQYFGPGTRLTVT.

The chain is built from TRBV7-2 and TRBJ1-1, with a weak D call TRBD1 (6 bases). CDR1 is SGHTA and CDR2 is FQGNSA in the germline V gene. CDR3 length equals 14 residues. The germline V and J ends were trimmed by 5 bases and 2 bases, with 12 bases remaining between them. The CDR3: CASSPRTANTEAFF. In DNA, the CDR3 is TGTGCCAGCAGCCCGCGGACAGCTAACACTGAAGCTTTCTTT.

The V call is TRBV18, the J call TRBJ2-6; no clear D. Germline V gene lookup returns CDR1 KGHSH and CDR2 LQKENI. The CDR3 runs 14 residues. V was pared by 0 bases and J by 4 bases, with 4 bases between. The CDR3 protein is CASSPPGGANVLTF. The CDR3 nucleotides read TGTGCCAGCTCACCACCCGGCGGGGCCAACGTCCTGACTTTC.

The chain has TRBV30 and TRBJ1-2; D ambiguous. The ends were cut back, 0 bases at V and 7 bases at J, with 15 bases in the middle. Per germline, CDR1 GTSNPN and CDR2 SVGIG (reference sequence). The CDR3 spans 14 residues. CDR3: CAWSVPEGTSGYTF. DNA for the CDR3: TGTGCCTGGAGTGTACCCGAGGGAACGTCTGGCTACACCTTC.

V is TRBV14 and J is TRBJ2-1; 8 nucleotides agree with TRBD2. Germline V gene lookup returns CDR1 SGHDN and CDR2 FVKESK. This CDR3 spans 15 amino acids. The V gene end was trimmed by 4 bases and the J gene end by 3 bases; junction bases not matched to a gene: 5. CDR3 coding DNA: TGTGCCAGCAGCCTCTTTGCGGGGGGCTACAATGAGCAGTTCTTC. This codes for CASSLFAGGYNEQFF.

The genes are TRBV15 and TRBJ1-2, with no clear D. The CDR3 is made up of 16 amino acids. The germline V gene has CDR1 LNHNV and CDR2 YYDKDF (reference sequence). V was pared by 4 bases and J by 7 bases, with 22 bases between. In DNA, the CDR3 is TGTGCCACCAGCACGGGATCAAGGGTGTATGCCAGTGGCTACACCTTC. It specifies CATSTGSRVYASGYTF.

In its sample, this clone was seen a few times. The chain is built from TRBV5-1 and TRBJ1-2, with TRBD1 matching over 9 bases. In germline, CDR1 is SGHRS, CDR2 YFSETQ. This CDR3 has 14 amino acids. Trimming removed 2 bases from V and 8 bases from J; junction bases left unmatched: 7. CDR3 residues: CASSFEGTGRGYTF. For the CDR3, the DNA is TGCGCCAGCAGCTTCGAAGGGACAGGGAGAGGCTACACCTTC.

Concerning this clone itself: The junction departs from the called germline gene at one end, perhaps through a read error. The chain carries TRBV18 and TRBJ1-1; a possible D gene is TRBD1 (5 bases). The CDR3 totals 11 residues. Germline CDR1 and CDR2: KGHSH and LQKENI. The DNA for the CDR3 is TGTGCCAGCTCACCAAATCTTGACAGCCACTTT. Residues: CASSPNLDSHF.

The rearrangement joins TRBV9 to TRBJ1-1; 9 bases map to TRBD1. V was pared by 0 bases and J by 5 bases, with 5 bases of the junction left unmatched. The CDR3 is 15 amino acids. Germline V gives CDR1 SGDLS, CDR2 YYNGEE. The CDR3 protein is CASSVALGQGTEAFF. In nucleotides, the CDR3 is TGTGCCAGCAGCGTAGCCTTGGGACAGGGAACTGAAGCTTTCTTT.

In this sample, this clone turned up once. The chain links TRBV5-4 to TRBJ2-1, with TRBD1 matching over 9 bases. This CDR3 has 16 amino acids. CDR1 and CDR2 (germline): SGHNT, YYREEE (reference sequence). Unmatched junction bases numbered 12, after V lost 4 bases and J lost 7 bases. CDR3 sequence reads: CASSRPGTGNRNEQFF. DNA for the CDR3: TGTGCCAGCAGCCGGCCGGGGACAGGGAATCGGAATGAGCAGTTCTTC.

The CDR3 nucleotides are TGTGCCAGCAGCCCCCGTGTCGCTTATGGCTACACCTTC. As protein: CASSPRVAYGYTF. The chain recombines TRBV3-1 (or the pseudogene TRBV3-2) with TRBJ1-2, with D hard to call. Per germline, CDR1 LGHDT and CDR2 YNNKEL (reference sequence). The CDR3 runs to 13 residues. Trimming removed 4 bases from V and 5 bases from J, with 11 bases in between.

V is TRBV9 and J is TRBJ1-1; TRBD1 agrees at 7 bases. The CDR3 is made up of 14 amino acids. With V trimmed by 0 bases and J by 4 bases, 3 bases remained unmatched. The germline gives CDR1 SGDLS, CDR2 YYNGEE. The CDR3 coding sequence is TGTGCCAGCAGCGTAGGGTCAGGGGGCACTGAAGCTTTCTTT. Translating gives CASSVGSGGTEAFF.